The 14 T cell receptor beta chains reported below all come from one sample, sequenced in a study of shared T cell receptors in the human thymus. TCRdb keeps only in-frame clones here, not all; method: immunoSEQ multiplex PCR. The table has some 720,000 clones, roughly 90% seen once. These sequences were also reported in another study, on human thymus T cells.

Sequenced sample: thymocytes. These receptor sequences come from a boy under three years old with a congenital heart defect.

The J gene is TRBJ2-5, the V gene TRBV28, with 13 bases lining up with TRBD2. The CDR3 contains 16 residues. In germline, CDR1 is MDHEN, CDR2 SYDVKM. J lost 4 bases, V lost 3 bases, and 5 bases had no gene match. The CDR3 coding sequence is TGTGCCAGCAGTTTCCCCTGGACTAGCGGGGGAGAGACCCAGTACTTC. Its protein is CASSFPWTSGGETQYF. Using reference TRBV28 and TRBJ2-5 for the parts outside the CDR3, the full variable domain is DVKVTQSSRYLVKRTGEKVFLECVQDMDHENMFWYRQDPGLGLRLIYFSYDVKMKEKGDIPEGYSVSREKKERFSLILESASTNQTSMYLCASSFPWTSGGETQYFGPGTRLLVL.

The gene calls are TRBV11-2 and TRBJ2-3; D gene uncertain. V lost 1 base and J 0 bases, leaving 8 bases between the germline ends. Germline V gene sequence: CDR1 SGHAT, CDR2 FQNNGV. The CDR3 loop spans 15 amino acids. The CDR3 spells CASSLVVASTDTQYF. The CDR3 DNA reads TGTGCCAGCAGCTTAGTGGTAGCTAGCACAGATACGCAGTATTTT.

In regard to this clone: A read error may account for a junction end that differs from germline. The CDR3 bases are TGTGCCAGTAGTGCGGGGGCACAAGAGACCCAGCACTTC. Translated: CASSAGAQETQHF. The V call is TRBV19, the J call TRBJ2-5; D possibly corresponds to TRBD2 (7 bases). This CDR3 contains 13 residues. Germline values: CDR1 LNHDA, CDR2 SQIVND (reference sequence).

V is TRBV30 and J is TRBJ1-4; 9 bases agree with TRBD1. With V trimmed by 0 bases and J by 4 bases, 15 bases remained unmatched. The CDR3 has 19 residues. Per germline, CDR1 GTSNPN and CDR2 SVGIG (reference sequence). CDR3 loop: CAWSVRGDRVEGYNEKLFF. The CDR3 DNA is TGTGCCTGGAGTGTACGGGGGGACAGGGTGGAAGGCTATAATGAAAAACTGTTTTTT.

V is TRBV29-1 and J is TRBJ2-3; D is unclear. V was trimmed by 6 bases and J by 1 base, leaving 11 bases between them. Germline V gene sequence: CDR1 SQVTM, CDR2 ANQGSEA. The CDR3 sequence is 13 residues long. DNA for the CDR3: TGCAGCGTCCCAAAAGAGGGCACAGATACGCAGTATTTT. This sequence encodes CSVPKEGTDTQYF.

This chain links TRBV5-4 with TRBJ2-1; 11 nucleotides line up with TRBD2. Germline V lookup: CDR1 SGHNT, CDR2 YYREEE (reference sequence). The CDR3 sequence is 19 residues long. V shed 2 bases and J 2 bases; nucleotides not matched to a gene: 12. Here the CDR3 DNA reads TGTGCCAGCAGCTTAATTGGGACTAGCGGTCACGGCACCTACAATGAGCAGTTCTTC. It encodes CASSLIGTSGHGTYNEQFF.

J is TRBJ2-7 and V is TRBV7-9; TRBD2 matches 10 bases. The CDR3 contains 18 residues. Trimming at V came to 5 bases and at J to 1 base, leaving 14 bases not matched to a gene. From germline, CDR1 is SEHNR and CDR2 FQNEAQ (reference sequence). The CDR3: CASSPLGAGGPVSYEQYF. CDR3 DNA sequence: TGTGCCAGCAGCCCCCTCGGAGCGGGAGGGCCAGTTTCCTACGAGCAGTACTTC.

CDR3 nucleotide sequence: TGTGCCAGCGCCCGGGGGGTAACAGGGCATGGCAATCAGCCCCAGCATTTT. Translation gives CASARGVTGHGNQPQHF. This chain connects TRBV7-9 to TRBJ1-5, with a weak D call TRBD1 (6 bases). Trimming pared 8 bases from V and 2 bases from J, leaving 22 bases between. The CDR3 totals 17 residues. Germline-derived CDR1 and CDR2 are SEHNR and FQNEAQ (reference sequence).

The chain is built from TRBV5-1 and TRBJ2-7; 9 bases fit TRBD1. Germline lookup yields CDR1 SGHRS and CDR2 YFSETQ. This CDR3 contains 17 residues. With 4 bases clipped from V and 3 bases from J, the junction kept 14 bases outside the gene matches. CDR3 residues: CASSHPQTGQGHYEQYF. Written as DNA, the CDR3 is TGCGCCAGCAGCCACCCCCAAACGGGACAGGGACACTACGAGCAGTACTTC.

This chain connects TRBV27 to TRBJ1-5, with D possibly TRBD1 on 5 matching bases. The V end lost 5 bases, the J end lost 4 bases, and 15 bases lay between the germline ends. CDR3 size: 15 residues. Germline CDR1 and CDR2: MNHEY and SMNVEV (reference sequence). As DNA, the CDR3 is TGTGCCAGCAGTCTCCACAGGAGTCGGAATCAGCCCCAGCATTTT. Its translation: CASSLHRSRNQPQHF.

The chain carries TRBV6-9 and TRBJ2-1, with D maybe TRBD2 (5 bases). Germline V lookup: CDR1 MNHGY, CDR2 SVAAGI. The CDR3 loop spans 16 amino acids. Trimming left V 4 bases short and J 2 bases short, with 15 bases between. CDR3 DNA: TGTGCCAGCAGTTCCCCTTTGAGCGGCGCCTACAATGAGCAGTTCTTC. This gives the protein CASSSPLSGAYNEQFF.

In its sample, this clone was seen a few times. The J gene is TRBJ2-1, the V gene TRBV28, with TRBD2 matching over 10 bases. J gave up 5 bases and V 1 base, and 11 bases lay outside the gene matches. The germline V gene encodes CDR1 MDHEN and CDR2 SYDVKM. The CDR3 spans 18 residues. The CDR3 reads CASSLYPSSSGSNNEQFF. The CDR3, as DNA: TGTGCCAGCAGTTTATATCCCTCGTCTAGCGGGAGTAACAATGAGCAGTTCTTC.

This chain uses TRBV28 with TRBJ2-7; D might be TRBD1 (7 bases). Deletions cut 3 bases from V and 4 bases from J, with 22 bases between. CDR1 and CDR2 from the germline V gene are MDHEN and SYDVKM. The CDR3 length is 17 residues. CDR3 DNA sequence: TGTGCCAGCAGTTTTGGGGAGGAGGCAGGGGGATGGTACGAGCAGTACTTC. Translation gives CASSFGEEAGGWYEQYF.

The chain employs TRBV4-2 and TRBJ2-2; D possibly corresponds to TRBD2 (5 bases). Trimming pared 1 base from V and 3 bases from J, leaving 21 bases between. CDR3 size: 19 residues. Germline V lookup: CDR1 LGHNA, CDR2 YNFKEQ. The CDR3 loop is CASSQGNPMGEGYTGELFF. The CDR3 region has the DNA TGTGCCAGCAGCCAAGGGAACCCTATGGGAGAGGGATACACCGGGGAGCTGTTTTTT.